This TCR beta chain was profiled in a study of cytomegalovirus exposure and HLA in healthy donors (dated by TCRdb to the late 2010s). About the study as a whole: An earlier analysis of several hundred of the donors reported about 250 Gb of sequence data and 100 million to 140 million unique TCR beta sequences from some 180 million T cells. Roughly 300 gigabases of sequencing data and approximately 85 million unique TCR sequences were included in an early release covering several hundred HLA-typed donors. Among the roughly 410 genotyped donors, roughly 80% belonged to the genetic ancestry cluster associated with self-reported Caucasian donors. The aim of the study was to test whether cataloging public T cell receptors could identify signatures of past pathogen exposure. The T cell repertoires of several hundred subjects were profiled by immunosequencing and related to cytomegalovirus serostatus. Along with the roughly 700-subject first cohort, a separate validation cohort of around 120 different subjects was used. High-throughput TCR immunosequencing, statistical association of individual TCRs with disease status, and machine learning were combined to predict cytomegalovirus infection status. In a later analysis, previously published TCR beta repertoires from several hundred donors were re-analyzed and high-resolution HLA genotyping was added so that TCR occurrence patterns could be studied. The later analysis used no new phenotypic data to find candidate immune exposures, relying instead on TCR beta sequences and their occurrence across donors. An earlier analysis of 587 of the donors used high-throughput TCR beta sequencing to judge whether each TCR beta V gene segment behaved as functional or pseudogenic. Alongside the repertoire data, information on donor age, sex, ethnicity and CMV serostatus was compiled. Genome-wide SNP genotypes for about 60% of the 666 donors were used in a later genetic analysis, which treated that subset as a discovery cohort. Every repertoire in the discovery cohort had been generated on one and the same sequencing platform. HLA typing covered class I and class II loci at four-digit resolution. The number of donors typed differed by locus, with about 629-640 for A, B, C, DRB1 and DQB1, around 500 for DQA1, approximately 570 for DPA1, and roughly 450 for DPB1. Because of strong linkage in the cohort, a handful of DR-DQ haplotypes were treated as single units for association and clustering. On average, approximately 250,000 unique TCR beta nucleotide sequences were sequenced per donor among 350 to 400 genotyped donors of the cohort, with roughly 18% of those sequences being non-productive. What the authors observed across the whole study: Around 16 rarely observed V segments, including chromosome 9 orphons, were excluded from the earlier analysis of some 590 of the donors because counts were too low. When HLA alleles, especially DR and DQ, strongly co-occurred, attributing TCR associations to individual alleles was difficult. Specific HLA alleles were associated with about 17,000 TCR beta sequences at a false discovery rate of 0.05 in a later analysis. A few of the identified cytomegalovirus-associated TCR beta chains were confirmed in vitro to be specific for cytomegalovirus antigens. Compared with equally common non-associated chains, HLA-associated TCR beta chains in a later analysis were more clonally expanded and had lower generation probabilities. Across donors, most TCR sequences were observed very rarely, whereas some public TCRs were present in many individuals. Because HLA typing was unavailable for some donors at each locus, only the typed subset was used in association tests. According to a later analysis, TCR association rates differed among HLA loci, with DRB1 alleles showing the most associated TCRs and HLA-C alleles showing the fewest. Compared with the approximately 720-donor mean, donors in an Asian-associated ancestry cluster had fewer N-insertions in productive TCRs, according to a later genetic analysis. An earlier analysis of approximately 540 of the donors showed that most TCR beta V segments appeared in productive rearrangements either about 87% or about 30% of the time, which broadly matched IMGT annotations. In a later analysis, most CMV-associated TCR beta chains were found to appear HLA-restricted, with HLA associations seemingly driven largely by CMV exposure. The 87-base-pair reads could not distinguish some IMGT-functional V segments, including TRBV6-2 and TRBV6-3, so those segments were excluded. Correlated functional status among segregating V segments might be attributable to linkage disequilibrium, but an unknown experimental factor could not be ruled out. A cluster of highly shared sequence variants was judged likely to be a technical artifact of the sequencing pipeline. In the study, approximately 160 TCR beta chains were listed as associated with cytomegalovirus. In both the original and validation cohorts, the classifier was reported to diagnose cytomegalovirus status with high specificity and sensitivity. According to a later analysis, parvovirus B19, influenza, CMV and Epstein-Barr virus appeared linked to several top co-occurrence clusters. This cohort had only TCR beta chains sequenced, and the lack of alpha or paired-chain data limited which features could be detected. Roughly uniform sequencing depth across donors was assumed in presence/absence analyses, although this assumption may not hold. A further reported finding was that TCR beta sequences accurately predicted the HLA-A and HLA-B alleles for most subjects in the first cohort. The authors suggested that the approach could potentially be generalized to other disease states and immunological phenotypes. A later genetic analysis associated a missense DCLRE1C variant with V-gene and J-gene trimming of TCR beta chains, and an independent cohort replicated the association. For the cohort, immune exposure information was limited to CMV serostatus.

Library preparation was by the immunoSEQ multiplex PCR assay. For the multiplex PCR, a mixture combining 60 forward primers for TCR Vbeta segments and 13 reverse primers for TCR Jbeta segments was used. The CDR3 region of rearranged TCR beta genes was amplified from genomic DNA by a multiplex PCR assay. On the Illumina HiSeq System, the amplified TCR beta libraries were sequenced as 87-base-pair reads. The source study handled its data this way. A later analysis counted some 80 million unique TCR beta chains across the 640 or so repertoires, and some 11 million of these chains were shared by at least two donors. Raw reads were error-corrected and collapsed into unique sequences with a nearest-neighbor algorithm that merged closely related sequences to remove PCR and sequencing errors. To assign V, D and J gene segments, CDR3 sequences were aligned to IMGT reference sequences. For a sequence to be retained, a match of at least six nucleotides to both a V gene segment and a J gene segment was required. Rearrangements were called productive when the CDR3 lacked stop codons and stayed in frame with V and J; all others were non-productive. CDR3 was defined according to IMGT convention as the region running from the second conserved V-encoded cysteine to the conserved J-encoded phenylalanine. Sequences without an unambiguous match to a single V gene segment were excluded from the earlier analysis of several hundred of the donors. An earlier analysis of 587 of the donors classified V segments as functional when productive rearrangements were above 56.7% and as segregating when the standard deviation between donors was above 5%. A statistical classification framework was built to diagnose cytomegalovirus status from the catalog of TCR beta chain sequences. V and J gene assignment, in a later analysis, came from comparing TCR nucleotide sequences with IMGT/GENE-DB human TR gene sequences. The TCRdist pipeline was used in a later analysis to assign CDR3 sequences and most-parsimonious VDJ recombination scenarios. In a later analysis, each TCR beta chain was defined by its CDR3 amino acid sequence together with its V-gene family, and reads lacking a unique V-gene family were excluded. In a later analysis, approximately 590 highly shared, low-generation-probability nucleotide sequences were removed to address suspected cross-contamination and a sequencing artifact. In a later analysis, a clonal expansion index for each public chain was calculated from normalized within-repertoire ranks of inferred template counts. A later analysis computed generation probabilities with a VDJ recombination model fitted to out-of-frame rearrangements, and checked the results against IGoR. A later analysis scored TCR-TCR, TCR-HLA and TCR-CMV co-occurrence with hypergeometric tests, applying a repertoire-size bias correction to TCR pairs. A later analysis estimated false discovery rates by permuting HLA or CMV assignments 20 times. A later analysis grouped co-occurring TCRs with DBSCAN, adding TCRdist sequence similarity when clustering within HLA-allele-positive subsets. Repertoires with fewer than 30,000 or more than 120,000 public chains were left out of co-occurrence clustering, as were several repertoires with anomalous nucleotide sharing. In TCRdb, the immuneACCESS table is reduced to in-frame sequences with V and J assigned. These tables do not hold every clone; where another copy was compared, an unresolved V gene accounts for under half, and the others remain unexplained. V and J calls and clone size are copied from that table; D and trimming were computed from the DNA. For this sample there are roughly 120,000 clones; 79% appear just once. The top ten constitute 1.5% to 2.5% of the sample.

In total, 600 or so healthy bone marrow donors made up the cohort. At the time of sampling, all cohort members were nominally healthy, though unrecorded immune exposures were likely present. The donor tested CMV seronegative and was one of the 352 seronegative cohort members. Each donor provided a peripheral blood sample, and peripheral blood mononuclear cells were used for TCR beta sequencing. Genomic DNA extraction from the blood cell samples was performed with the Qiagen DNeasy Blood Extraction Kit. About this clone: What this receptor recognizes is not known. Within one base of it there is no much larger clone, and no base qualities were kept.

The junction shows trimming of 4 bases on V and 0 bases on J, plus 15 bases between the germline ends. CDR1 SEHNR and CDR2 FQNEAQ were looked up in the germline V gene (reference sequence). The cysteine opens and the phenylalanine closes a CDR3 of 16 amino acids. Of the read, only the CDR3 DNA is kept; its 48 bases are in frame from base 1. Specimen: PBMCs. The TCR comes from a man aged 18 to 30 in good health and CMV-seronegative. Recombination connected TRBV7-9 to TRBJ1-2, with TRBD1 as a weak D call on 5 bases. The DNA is TGTGCCAGCAGCTCCAGCACGGGGGAGACTAACTATGGCTACACCTTC. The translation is CASSSSTGETNYGYTF.